What follows is one T cell receptor (beta chain) and its context. The antigen is not known. The treatment: about 20 received Ad26.COV2.S at low or high dose, single or two shots; about 5 received placebo; per-sample allocation not given. Sampling happened 63 days after the first vaccine or placebo injection. Ad26.COV2.S expressed prefusion-stabilized spike from the original Wuhan strain. V gave up 6 bases and J gave up 4 bases, with 13 bases separating them. The germline V gene has CDR1 SNHLY and CDR2 FYNNEI. The CDR3 covers 14 residues. This entry is derived from a study of Ad26.COV2.S vaccination and SARS-CoV-2 variants. Study summary: In the study, Ad26.COV2.S was injected intramuscularly once, or twice 56 days apart. Study-wide findings and caveats: Recipients of either vaccine or placebo displayed similar breadth of non-spike TCRs.

Assay: immunoSEQ multiplex PCR; the TCRdb copy retains only in-frame clones and omits some. The data show around 400,000 clones, roughly 90% seen once. V gene TRBV2 combines with J gene TRBJ1-5, with a tentative D call TRBD1 (5 bases). The sequencing used peripheral blood, collected in a trial of Ad26.COV2.S vaccine versus placebo. The clonotype was recovered from a person between 18 and 65 years old who received the Ad26.COV2.S COVID-19 vaccine or a placebo. The CDR3 protein is CASRRDVGNQPQHF. CDR3 nucleotides: TGTGCCAGCAGGAGGGACGTCGGGAATCAGCCCCAGCATTTT. The complete variable domain, with remaining parts taken from reference TRBV2 and TRBJ1-5, reads EPEVTQTPSHQVTQMGQEVILRCVPISNHLYFYWYRQILGQKVEFLVSFYNNEISEKSEIFDDQFSVERPDGSNFTLKIRSTKLEDSAMYFCASRRDVGNQPQHFGDGTRLSIL.